This section outlines one T cell receptor (beta chain) sequence together with its context. Its antigen is undetermined. Sequencing followed a ViraFEST assay step that expanded antigen-specific CD4+ T cells with viral peptide pools. Once cultured for 9 to 11 days, the cells underwent separation to obtain CD4+ T cells. BNT162b2 vaccine or mRNA-1273 vaccine was given to participants in two doses. Among the vaccine recipients, none had a prior SARS-CoV-2 infection, and nucleocapsid antibodies were negative. After about 2 million PBMC were placed in each well, they were cultured with approximately 10 IU/ml IL-2 and about 10 ug/ml peptides. Half the medium was replaced with IL-2 medium on days 3 and 7. This specimen belongs to a study of vaccination effects on CD4 cells after COVID-19. This CDR3 has 15 amino acids. V trimming: 5 bases; J trimming: 4 bases; junction bases outside the gene matches: 7. Germline V gene sequence: CDR1 LNHNV, CDR2 YYDKDF (reference sequence).

Clones were read by immunoSEQ multiplex PCR, and TCRdb kept only the in-frame ones, dropping some. The table has approximately 65,000 clones, just under 75% seen once. Points from the study as a whole: Marked clonal contraction of infection- and vaccine-induced clones was seen late after vaccination.

The receptor was isolated from a human donor who received a COVID-19 vaccine. The sequenced sample was CD4+ T cells from PBMCs cultured with HCoV-229E spike peptides, obtained after COVID-19 vaccination. The chain carries TRBV15 and TRBJ1-3; 8 nucleotides align to TRBD1. DNA for the CDR3: TGTGCCACCAGCCAGGACAGGGTCCCCGGAAACACCATATATTTT. Protein: CATSQDRVPGNTIYF.